The TCR beta chain under discussion was sequenced for a study of cytomegalovirus exposure and HLA in healthy donors. Study observations and caveats: Later genetic work tied a missense DCLRE1C variant to beta-chain V and J trimming. Among TCR sequences, most were rare, though some public TCRs appeared in many donors. Confirmation was obtained in vitro that three CMV-associated chains are specific for CMV antigens. Later analysis showed TCR association rates varying by HLA locus, highest for DRB1 and lowest for HLA-C.

It was with 60 Vbeta and 13 Jbeta primers that the PCR ran. Repertoires were generated with immunoSEQ multiplex PCR, while TCRdb's copy carries only in-frame clones and drops some. Of some 120,000 clones listed, about 81% were seen once; the top ten hold around 1%. V lost 2 bases and J 0 bases, leaving 7 bases between the germline ends. The CDR3 is made up of 14 amino acids. Germline V gives CDR1 MNHEY, CDR2 SMNVEV (reference sequence). As concerns this clone: Its cognate antigen is unknown.

The rearrangement joins TRBV27 to TRBJ1-1; no clear D. The TCR originated in a woman in her thirties in good health and CMV-seronegative. Specimen: PBMCs. This chain's CDR3 is CASSLGVLNTEAFF. DNA for the CDR3: TGTGCCAGCAGTTTAGGAGTTTTGAACACTGAAGCTTTCTTT.